This T cell receptor (beta chain) was sequenced for a study of T cells in Graves' hyperthyroidism and ophthalmopathy. Turning to the study itself: Blood from the periphery was taken at initial diagnosis, before any treatment. Broader study findings: Within blood appeared most thyroid clonotypes that had expanded above 0.001.

The investigators amplified TCR beta CDR3 regions from RNA transcripts. RT-PCR in the first round (using the HTBI primer set) targeted the TCR CDR3. TCRdb re-derived calls from the multiplex PCR reads in MiXCR, one entry per CDR3 protein. The sample has 400,000 or so distinct CDR3 sequences, around 13% seen once; the top ten hold around a fifth. With duration under 3 months, ophthalmopathy was active: Clinical Activity Score at least 3, NOSPECS at least 4. 10 ml fresh peripheral blood yielded the PBMCs. The V and J ends lost 8 bases and 5 bases, in that order; junction bases with no gene match: 18. Germline CDR1 reads MNHNS; CDR2 reads SASEGT. This CDR3 has 17 amino acids. Regarding this clonotype: Its antigen is still unknown.

The genes are TRBV6-1 and TRBJ2-5; 9 nucleotides line up with TRBD2. The sequence came from a woman in her thirties with Graves' ophthalmopathy. Sequencing was done on a sample of blood. CDR3 residues: CASAPGNGGGAVETQYF. The CDR3 DNA sequence: TGTGCCAGCGCCCCTGGGAATGGCGGGGGGGCCGTTGAGACCCAGTACTTC.